The entry below describes one T cell receptor (beta chain). The entry originates in a study of Ad26.COV2.S vaccination and SARS-CoV-2 variants. The wider study: This donor came from the COV1001 trial of Ad26.COV2.S. Into the muscle, Ad26.COV2.S was dosed once or twice, 56 days apart.

TCRdb keeps only in-frame clones here, not all; method: immunoSEQ multiplex PCR. The sample lists about 350,000 clones; around 83% were seen once. Treatment denoted: roughly 18 received Ad26.COV2.S at low or high dose, single or two shots; several received placebo; per-sample allocation not given. Sampling happened 63 days after the first vaccine or placebo injection. The CDR3 runs to 14 residues. Trimming cost V 3 bases and J 7 bases; bases outside gene matches: 4. The germline gives CDR1 DFQATT, CDR2 SNEGSKA (reference sequence). The receptor's source is a person aged 18-60 years who received the Ad26.COV2.S COVID-19 vaccine or a placebo. The chain uses TRBV20-1 and TRBJ2-1, with 12 bases fitting TRBD2. The sample here was peripheral blood, taken in a trial of Ad26.COV2.S vaccine versus placebo. The CDR3 spells CSASLAGGANEQFF. The DNA for the CDR3 is TGCAGTGCTAGTCTAGCGGGGGGGGCAAATGAGCAGTTCTTC.